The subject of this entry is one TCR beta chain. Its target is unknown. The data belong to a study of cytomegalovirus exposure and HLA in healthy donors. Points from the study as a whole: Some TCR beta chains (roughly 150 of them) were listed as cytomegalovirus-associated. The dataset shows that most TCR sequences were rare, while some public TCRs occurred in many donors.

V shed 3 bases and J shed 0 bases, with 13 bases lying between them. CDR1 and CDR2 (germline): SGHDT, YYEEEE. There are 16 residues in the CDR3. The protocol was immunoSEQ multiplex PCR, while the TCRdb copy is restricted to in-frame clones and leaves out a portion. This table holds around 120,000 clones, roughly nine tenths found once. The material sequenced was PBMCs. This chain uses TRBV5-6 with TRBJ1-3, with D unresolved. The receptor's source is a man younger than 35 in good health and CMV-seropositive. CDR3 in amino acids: CASSSTPTHSGNTIYF. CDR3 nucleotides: TGTGCCAGCAGCTCCACCCCCACACACTCTGGAAACACCATATATTTT.